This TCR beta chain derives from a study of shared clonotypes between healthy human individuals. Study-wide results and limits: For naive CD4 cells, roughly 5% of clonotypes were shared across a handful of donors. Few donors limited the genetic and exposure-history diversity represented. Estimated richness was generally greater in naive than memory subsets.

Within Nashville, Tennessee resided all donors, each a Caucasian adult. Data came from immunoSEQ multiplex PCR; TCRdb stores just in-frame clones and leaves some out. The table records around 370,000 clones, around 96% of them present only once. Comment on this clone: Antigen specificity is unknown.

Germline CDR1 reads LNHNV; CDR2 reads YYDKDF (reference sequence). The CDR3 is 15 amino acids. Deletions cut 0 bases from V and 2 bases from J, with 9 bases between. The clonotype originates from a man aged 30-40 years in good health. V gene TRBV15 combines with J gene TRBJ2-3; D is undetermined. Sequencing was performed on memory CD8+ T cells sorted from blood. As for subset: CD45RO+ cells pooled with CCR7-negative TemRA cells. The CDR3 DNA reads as TGTGCCACCAGCAGAGAGGCCACATACACAGATACGCAGTATTTT. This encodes CATSREATYTDTQYF.